Shown below are 12 T cell receptor beta chains from a single sample sequenced in a study of cytomegalovirus exposure and HLA in healthy donors. PCR used 60 Vbeta primers and 13 Jbeta primers. Sequencing was performed with immunoSEQ multiplex PCR; in TCRdb, only in-frame clones are kept and a portion is missing. This sample has roughly 110,000 clones, with about 85% found just once. The sequencing input was PBMCs. These receptors were obtained from a man aged 30 to 45 in good health and CMV-seronegative.

The rearrangement uses TRBV2 and TRBJ2-7; 7 nucleotides align to TRBD2. This CDR3 has 15 residues. The J segment lost 4 bases and the V segment lost 2 bases, leaving 8 bases of the junction unmatched. Germline CDR1 and CDR2: SNHLY and FYNNEI. Here the CDR3 reads CASSESRAGGYEQYF. The CDR3 DNA sequence: TGTGCCAGCAGTGAAAGTAGGGCCGGGGGGTACGAGCAGTACTTC.

The chain combines TRBV9 with TRBJ2-2; possibly TRBD2 for D (5 bases). V lost 5 bases and J 5 bases, leaving 13 bases between the germline ends. The CDR3 is 14 amino acids. The germline V gene has CDR1 SGDLS and CDR2 YYNGEE. The CDR3 reads CASRPRTGTGELFF. The CDR3 nucleotides are TGTGCCAGCAGACCCAGGACGGGGACCGGGGAGCTGTTTTTT.

This clone occurred a few times. The junction departs from the called germline gene at one end, perhaps through a read error. This chain joins TRBV7-7 and TRBJ2-2; 9 bases fit TRBD2. Germline values: CDR1 SSHAT, CDR2 FNYEAQ (reference sequence). The CDR3 loop spans 16 amino acids. This CDR3 reads CASSLTGRGGVGELFF. CDR3 DNA sequence: TGTGCTAGCAGCTTAACTGGGCGGGGGGGCGTCGGGGAGCTGTTTTTT.

The CDR3 loop reads CASSPPSGELRYF. CDR3 DNA sequence: TGTGCCAGCTCACCGCCCTCGGGGGAGCTGCGGTACTTC. J is TRBJ2-4 and V is TRBV18; D perhaps matches TRBD2 (6 bases). Germline assignment: CDR1 KGHSH and CDR2 LQKENI. This CDR3 region has 13 residues. V was shortened by 3 bases and J by 15 bases, with 18 bases between the two germline ends.

V is TRBV5-1 and J is TRBJ2-5, with 7 nucleotides matching TRBD2. This CDR3 spans 16 amino acids. The V and J ends lost 0 bases and 1 base, in that order; junction bases with no gene match: 6. CDR1 and CDR2 (germline): SGHRS, YFSETQ. Written as DNA, the CDR3 is TGCGCCAGCAGCTTGGTCGGGAGGCGGACCCAAGAGACCCAGTACTTC. Protein: CASSLVGRRTQETQYF.

This clone showed up just a few times. The chain joins TRBV7-3 to TRBJ2-3, with 10 positions matching TRBD2. The CDR3 consists of 15 residues. Germline values: CDR1 SGHTA, CDR2 FQGTGA. The V and J ends lost 0 bases and 7 bases, in that order; junction bases with no gene match: 4. CDR3 nucleotides: TGTGCCAGCAGCTTAACTAGCGGGAGGATGAATACGCAGTATTTT. This translates into CASSLTSGRMNTQYF.

The chain links TRBV30 to TRBJ2-7, with 7 bases that match TRBD1. From germline, CDR1 is GTSNPN and CDR2 SVGIG (reference sequence). Germline trimming cut 7 bases from V and 3 bases from J; bases unmatched to any gene: 6. CDR3 size: 12 residues. In DNA form, the CDR3 reads TGTGCCTCTTGGGACAGCTTCTACGAGCAGTACTTC. Translated, it gives CASWDSFYEQYF.

V is TRBV29-1 and J is TRBJ2-7; possible D gene TRBD2, 5 bases. The CDR3 sequence is 14 residues long. Between the trimmed V and J ends, which lost 8 bases and 2 bases, there was a span of 19 bases. The germline V gene has CDR1 SQVTM and CDR2 ANQGSEA. DNA of the CDR3: TGCAGCTCAAGGGAGAGACTGAAGGCCTACGAGCAGTACTTC. The encoded protein is CSSRERLKAYEQYF.

This chain links TRBV7-9 with TRBJ2-7; 7 bases line up with TRBD1. Germline V gives CDR1 SEHNR, CDR2 FQNEAQ (reference sequence). V dropped 4 bases and J dropped 0; count of bases not matched to a gene: 3. This CDR3 comprises 14 residues. The CDR3 region has the DNA TGTGCCAGCAGCTCGACAGGGACCTCCTACGAGCAGTACTTC. Amino acids: CASSSTGTSYEQYF.

The chain uses TRBV14 and TRBJ2-5; 8 bases are shared with TRBD2. The germline V gene encodes CDR1 SGHDN and CDR2 FVKESK. This CDR3 has 17 amino acids. Trimming at V came to 1 base and at J to 0 bases, leaving 7 bases not matched to a gene. As DNA, the CDR3 is TGTGCCAGCAGCCAAGCGTTGCAGCGGGGGTACCAAGAGACCCAGTACTTC. Translating it yields CASSQALQRGYQETQYF.

The chain uses TRBV2 and TRBJ1-1; TRBD1 agrees at 7 bases. Trimming cost V 3 bases and J 6 bases; bases outside gene matches: 7. This CDR3 spans 14 amino acids. CDR1 and CDR2 from the germline V gene are SNHLY and FYNNEI. This CDR3 reads CASSEVAGGSEAFF. CDR3 DNA: TGTGCCAGCAGTGAGGTGGCAGGGGGTTCTGAAGCTTTCTTT.

The CDR3 protein is CASSLLASTTSGTYEQYF. CDR3 bases: TGCGCCAGCAGCTTACTGGCCAGCACGACTAGCGGGACCTACGAGCAGTACTTC. The chain recombines TRBV5-1 with TRBJ2-7, with TRBD2 matching over 11 bases. The CDR3 loop spans 18 amino acids. After removal of 2 bases from V and 2 bases from J, the junction contained 12 bases not matched to a gene. Germline assignment: CDR1 SGHRS and CDR2 YFSETQ.